The T cell receptor beta chain under discussion was sequenced for a study of cytomegalovirus exposure and HLA in healthy donors. Donors were nominally healthy when sampled, though unrecorded immune exposures were likely. General study points: When analyzed later, a missense DCLRE1C variant was found to be linked to TCR beta V- and J-gene trimming. Equally common other TCR beta chains were less clonally expanded than HLA-associated ones, a later analysis found.

The PCR used 60 Vbeta and 13 Jbeta primers. The authors' processing: The authors later counted around 80 million unique TCR beta chains, approximately 12 million of them shared. The assay was immunoSEQ multiplex PCR, and TCRdb's table has in-frame clones only and misses some. That table furnishes V, J and clone size, whereas the DNA furnished D and trimming. The sample records fewer than 95,000 clones, around 85% being singletons. This clone has just one count. Its antigen is unidentified. The TCR originated in a man in his forties or fifties in good health and CMV-seropositive. Material: PBMCs.

CDR3 DNA sequence: TGTGCCAGCAGCCAGCCTTTGGGGGCGGGAGGCTTGGGCGAGCAGTACTTC. Protein: CASSQPLGAGGLGEQYF. The V call is TRBV13, the J call TRBJ2-5; 8 bases fit TRBD2. The J call could be wrong; TRBJ2-7 is a better fit for the DNA end. The germline gives CDR1 PRHDT, CDR2 FYEKMQ (reference sequence). The CDR3 consists of 17 residues.